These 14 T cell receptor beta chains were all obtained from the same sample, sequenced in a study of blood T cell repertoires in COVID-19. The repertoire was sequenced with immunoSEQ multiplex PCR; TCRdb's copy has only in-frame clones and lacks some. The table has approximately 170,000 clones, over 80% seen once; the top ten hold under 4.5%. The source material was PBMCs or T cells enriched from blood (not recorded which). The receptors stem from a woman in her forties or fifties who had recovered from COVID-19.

CDR3 sequence: CASRHTSGRAVRADTQYF. The CDR3, as DNA: TGTGCCAGCAGGCACACTAGCGGGAGGGCCGTTCGGGCAGATACGCAGTATTTT. The chain has TRBV5-8 and TRBJ2-3; 13 bases line up with TRBD2. V lost 5 bases to trimming and J lost 4 bases; unmatched junction nucleotides: 13. Germline V gene sequence: CDR1 SGHTS, CDR2 YDEGEE. This CDR3 has 18 amino acids.

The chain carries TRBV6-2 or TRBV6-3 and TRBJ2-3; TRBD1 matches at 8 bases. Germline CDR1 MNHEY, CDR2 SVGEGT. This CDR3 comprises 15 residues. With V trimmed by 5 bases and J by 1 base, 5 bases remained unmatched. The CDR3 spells CASSTRGRGTDTQYF. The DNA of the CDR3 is TGTGCCAGCAGTACCAGGGGGCGCGGCACAGATACGCAGTATTTT.

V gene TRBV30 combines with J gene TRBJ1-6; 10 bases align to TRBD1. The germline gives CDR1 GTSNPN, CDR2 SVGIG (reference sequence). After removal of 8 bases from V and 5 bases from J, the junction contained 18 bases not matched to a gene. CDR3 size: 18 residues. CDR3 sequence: CARQGAYLLRKNNSPLHF. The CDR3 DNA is TGTGCCCGACAGGGGGCTTACCTTCTAAGGAAAAATAATTCACCCCTCCACTTT.

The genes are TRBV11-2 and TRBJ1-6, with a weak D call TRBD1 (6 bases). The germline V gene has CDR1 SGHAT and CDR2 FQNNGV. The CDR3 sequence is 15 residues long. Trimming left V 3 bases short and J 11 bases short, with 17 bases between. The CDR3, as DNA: TGTGCCAGCAGCTTTGGTTCAGGGGCTTTGACACCCCTCCACTTT. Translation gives CASSFGSGALTPLHF.

The CDR3 spells CASSIDIGTYNSPLHF. CDR3 DNA: TGTGCCAGTAGTATTGACATAGGAACCTATAATTCACCCCTCCACTTT. The V gene is TRBV19, the J gene TRBJ1-6; no clear D. V dropped 3 bases and J dropped 2 bases, with 11 bases sitting between them. CDR3 length equals 16 residues. CDR1 and CDR2 from the germline V gene are LNHDA and SQIVND (reference sequence).

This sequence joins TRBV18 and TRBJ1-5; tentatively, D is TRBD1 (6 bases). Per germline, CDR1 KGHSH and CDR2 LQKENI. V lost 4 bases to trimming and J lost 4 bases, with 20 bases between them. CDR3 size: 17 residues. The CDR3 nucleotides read TGTGCCAGCTCACTTAGAGGGGGGGGACTAGAAAATCAGCCCCAGCATTTT. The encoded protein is CASSLRGGGLENQPQHF.

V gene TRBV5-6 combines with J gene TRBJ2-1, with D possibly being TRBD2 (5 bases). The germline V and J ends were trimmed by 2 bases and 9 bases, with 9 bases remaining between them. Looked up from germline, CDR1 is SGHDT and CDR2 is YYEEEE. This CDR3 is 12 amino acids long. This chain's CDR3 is CASSFGGGEQFF. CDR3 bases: TGTGCCAGCAGCTTTGGTGGAGGTGAGCAGTTCTTC.

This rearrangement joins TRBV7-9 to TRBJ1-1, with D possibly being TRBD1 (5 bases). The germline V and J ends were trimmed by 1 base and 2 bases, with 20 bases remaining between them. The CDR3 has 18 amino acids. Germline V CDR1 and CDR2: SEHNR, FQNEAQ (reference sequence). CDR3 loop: CASSLGGGRLGKNTEAFF. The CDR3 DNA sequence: TGTGCCAGCAGCTTAGGGGGCGGGAGGTTGGGGAAAAACACTGAAGCTTTCTTT.

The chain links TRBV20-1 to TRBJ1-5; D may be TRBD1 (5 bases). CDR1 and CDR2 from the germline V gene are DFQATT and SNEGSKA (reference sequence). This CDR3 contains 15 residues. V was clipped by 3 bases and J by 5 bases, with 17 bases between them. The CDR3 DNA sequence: TGCAGTGCTAGTCGGGGAGGCGGGGGGGATCAGCCCCAGCATTTT. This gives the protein CSASRGGGGDQPQHF.

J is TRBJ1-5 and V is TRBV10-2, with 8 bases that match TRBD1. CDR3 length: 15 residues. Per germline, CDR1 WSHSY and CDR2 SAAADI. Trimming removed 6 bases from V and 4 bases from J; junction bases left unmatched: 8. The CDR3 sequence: CASRLGTGKNQPQHF. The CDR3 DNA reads TGCGCCAGCAGACTAGGGACAGGCAAGAATCAGCCCCAGCATTTT.

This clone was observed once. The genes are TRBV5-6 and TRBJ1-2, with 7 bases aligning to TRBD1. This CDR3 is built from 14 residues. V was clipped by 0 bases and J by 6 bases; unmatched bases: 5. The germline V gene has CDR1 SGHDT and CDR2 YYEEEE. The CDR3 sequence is CASSLVGTDNGYTF. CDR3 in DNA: TGTGCCAGCAGCTTGGTGGGGACAGACAATGGCTACACCTTC.

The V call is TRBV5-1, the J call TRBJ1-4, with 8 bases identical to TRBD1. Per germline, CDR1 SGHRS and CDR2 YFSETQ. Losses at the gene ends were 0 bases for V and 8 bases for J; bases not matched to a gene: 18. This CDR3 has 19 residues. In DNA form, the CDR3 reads TGCGCCAGCAGCTTGGAATCTTCCGGGACAGGCCTTTCAGGCGAAAAACTGTTTTTT. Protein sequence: CASSLESSGTGLSGEKLFF.

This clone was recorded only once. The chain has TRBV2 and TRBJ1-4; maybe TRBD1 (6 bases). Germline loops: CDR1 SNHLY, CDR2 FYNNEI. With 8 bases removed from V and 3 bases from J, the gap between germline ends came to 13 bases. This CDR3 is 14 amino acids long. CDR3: CASGEQGSNEKLFF. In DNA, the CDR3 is TGTGCCAGCGGGGAACAGGGATCTAATGAAAAACTGTTTTTT. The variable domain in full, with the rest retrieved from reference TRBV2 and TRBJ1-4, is EPEVTQTPSHQVTQMGQEVILRCVPISNHLYFYWYRQILGQKVEFLVSFYNNEISEKSEIFDDQFSVERPDGSNFTLKIRSTKLEDSAMYFCASGEQGSNEKLFFGSGTQLSVL.

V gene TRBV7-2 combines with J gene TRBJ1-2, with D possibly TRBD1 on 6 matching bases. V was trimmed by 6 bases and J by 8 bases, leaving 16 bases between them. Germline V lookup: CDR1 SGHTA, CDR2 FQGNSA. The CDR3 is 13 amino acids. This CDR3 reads CASRVGGAKGYTF. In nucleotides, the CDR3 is TGTGCCAGCAGAGTGGGGGGGGCGAAAGGCTACACCTTC.